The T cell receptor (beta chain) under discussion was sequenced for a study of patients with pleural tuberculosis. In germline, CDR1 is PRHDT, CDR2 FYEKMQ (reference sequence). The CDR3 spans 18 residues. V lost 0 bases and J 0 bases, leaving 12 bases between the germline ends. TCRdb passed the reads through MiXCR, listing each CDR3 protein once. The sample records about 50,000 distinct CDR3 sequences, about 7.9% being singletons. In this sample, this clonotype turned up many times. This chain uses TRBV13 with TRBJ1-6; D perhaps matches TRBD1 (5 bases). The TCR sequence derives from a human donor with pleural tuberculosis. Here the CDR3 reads CASSLGPGRISYNSPLHF. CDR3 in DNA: TGTGCCAGCAGCTTAGGACCGGGACGAATCTCCTATAATTCACCCCTCCACTTT.